This T cell receptor beta chain was captured in a study of blood T cell repertoires in COVID-19 (TCRdb year 2020). Notes on the research overall: Samples from collaborators originated in the United States, Italy and Spain and spanned both the acute and convalescent phases of COVID-19. The material from the prospective study consisted of cDNA or gDNA derived from T cells, B-cell-depleted T cells, or PBMCs. Where available, HLA class I and class II types were obtained from metadata supplied by the sample provider rather than from assay-based typing. The dataset comprised deeply sampled blood TCRbeta repertoires from subjects exposed to, actively infected with, or recovered from COVID-19. The repertoires were released in a freely available public database intended as a resource for research on the immune response to SARS-CoV-2. Sample metadata almost always included a de-identified subject ID, COVID-19 status, age in years and sex. Samples were obtained from the ongoing ImmuneRACE study (first 160 participants) and from over 1,000 subjects provided by 6 global collaborators. What the authors observed across the whole study: How much clinical and demographic metadata was included differed by source and by participant, and the metadata was provided uncurated.

TCRbeta CDR3 regions were amplified from genomic DNA using the immunoSEQ Assay, a bias-controlled multiplex PCR. In the authors' own workflow: The number of nucleated cells in each sample was estimated from the amplification of reference gene primers within the assay. Sequence reads were collapsed and filtered to measure the absolute abundance of every unique TCRbeta CDR3 rearrangement. Productive Simpson clonality was computed per sample as the square root of Simpson's diversity index over productive rearrangements. TCRdb mirrors the immuneACCESS table, restricted to in-frame sequences. Some clones are absent from its copies; in checked studies, under half trace to an unresolved V gene, and the reason for the others is unknown. V, J and clone size derive from that table, while D and trimming were established from the DNA sequence. The sample contains around 120,000 clones, roughly 89% of them found a single time. Roughly 4% of the sample comes from the top ten.

At one collaborating source in Seattle, patients were enrolled during active infection and were followed longitudinally through the course of disease. Each collaborating institution followed its own protocols to collect whole blood in K2EDTA tubes. Collaborator samples were shipped for TCRbeta analysis as frozen whole blood, isolated PBMCs, or DNA extracted from either sample type. Remarks on this clone: Its antigen is still unknown. Base qualities are not recorded, but no much larger clone differs from it by a single base.

The CDR3 has 15 amino acids, counting the end cysteine and phenylalanine. CDR3 DNA is the only sequence kept; it has 45 bases, read in frame from the first base. V drops 1 base and J drops 0 bases, leaving 8 bases in between. CDR1 and CDR2, looked up from the germline V gene, are SGHTS and YDEGEE. The clonotype originates from a woman aged 60-75 years with COVID-19, enrolled during active disease. The specimen sequenced was peripheral blood. The chain is made from TRBV5-8 and TRBJ2-1, with no confident D gene call. The DNA sequence is given as TGTGCCAGCAGCTTGAGACGGAGCTCCTACAATGAGCAGTTCTTC. This yields the protein CASSLRRSSYNEQFF.